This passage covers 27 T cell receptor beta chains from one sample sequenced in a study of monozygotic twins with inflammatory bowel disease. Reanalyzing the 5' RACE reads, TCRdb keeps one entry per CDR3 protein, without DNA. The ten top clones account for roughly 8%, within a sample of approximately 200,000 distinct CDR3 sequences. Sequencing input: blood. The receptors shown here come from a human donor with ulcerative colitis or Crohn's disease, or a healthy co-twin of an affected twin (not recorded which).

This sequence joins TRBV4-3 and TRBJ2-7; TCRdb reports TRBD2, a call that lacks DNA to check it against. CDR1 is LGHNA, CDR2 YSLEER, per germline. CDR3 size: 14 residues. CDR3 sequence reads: CASSQDLAVREQYF.

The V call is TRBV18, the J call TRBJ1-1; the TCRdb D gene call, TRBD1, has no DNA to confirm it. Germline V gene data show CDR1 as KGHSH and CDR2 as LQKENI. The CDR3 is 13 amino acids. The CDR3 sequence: CASSPRPGPEAFF.

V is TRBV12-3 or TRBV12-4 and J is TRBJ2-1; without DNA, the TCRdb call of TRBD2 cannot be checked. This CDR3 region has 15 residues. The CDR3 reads CASNSLGLAGDEQFF.

This CDR3 reads CASSLLGQSQETQYF. V usage is TRBV12-3 or TRBV12-4 and J usage is TRBJ2-5; TCRdb names TRBD1, which stays unverified in the absence of DNA. The CDR3 contains 15 residues.

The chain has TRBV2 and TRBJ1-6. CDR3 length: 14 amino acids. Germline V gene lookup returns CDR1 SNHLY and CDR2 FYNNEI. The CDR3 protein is CASSDTLANSPLHF.

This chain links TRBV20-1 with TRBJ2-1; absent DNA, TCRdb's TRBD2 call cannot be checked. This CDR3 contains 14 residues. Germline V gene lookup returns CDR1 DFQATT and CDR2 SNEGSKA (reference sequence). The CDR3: CSARRDYGLNEQFF.

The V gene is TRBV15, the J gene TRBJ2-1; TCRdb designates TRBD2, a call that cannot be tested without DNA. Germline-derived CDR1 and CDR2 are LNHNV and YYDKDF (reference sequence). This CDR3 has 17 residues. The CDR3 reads CATSRASSGRSYNEQFF.

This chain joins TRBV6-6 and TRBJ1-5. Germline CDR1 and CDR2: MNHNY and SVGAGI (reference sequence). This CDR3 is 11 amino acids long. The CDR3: CASSSGWPQHF.

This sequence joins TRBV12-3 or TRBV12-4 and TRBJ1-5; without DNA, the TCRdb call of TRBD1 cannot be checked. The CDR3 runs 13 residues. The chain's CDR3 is CASSPGGYQPQHF.

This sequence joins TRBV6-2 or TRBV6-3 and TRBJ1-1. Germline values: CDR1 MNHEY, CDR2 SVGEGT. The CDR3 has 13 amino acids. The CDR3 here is CASSQILTTEAFF.

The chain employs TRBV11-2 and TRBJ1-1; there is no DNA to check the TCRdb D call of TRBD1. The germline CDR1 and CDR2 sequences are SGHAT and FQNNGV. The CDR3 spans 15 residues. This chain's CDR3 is CASTVGQGFGTEAFF.

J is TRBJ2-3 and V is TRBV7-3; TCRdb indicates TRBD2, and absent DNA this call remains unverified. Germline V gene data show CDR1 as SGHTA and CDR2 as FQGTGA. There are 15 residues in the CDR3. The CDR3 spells CASSNSGGGTDTQYF.

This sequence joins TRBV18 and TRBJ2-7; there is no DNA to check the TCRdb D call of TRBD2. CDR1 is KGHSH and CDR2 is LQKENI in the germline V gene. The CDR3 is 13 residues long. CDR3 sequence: CASCCSGSYEQYF.

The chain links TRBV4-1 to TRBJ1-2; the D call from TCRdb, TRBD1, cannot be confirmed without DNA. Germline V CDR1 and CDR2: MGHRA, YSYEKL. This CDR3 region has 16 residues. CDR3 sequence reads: CASSAGTGGNLYGYTF.

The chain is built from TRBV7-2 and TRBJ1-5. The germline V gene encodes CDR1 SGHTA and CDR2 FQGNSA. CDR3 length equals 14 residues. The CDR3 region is CASSSALYNQPQHF.

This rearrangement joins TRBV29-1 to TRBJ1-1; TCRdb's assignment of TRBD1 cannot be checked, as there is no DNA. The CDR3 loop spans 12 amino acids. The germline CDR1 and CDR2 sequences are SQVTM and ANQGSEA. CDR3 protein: CSVGTGRTEAFF.

The CDR3 is CASRSTTGRYNEQFF. The chain couples TRBV7-2 to TRBJ2-1; without DNA, the TCRdb call of TRBD2 cannot be checked. The length of the CDR3 is 15 residues. Germline V gives CDR1 SGHTA, CDR2 FQGNSA.

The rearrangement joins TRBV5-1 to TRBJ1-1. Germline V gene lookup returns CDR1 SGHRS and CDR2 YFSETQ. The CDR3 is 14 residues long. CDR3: CASSFGGVNTEAFF. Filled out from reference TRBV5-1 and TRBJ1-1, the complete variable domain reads KAGVTQTPRYLIKTRGQQVTLSCSPISGHRSVSWYQQTPGQGLQFLFEYFSETQRNKGNFPGRFSGRQFSNSRSEMNVSTLELGDSALYLCASSFGGVNTEAFFGQGTRLTVV.

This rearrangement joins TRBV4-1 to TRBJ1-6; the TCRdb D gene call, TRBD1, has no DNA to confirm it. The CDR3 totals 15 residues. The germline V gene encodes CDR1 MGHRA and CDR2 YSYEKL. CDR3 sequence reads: CASSPTGTGVSPLHF.

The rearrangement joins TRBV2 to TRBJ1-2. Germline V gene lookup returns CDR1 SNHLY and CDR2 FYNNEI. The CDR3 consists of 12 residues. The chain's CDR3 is CASSEQLYGYTF.

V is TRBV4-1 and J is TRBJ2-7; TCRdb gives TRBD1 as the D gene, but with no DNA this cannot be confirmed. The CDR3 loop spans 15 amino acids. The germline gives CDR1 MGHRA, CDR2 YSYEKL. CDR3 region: CASSLGTAISYEQYF.

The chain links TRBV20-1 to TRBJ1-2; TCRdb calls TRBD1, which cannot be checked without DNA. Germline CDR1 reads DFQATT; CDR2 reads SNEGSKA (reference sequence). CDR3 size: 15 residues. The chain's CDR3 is CSAVTDSQPGTGYTF.

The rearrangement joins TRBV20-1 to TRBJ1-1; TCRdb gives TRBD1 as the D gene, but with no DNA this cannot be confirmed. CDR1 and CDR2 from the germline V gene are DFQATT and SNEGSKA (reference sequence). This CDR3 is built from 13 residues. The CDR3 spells CSAAPSAYTEAFF.

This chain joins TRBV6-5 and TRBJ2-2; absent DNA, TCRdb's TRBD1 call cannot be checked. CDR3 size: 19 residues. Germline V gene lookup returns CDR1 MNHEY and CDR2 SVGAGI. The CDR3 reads CASSSGQGAFYVSTGELFF.

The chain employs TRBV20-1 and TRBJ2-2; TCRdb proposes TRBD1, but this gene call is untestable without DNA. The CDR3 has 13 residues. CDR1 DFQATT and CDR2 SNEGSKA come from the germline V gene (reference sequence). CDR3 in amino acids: CSARQQGAGELFF.

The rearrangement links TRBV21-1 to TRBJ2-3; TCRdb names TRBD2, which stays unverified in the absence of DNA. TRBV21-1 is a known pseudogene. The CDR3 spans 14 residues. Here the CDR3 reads CAFAGGFTADTQYF.

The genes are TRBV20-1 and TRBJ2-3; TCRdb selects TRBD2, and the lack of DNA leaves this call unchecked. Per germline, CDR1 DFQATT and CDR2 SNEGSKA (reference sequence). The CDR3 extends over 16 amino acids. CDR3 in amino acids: CSAGQEPSGGTDTQYF.